The 26 T cell receptor beta chains below were found in one sample sequenced in a study of cytomegalovirus exposure and HLA in healthy donors. Vbeta (60) and Jbeta (13) primers were used in the PCR. Measured with immunoSEQ multiplex PCR; TCRdb has only the in-frame clones, and not every one. The sample shows 100,000 to 150,000 clones, roughly 71% of them seen only once. Sequenced material: PBMCs. These receptors were collected from a woman in her fifties or sixties in good health and CMV-seropositive.

The rearrangement uses TRBV6-6 and TRBJ1-6, with TRBD1 matching over 7 bases. The germline CDR1 and CDR2 sequences are MNHNY and SVGAGI (reference sequence). The CDR3 has 13 amino acids. The J segment lost 7 bases and the V segment lost 8 bases, leaving 5 bases of the junction unmatched. The CDR3 DNA reads TGTGCCAGCCGGGACAGAGGGAATTCACCCCTCCACTTT. This sequence encodes CASRDRGNSPLHF.

As DNA, the CDR3 is TGTGCCAGCAGTGAAGTGGGGACAGGGGAAGAAAAACTGTTTTTT. Its translation: CASSEVGTGEEKLFF. V and J are TRBV6-1 and TRBJ1-4; 10 bases map to TRBD1. This CDR3 comprises 15 residues. V lost 1 base and J lost 8; bases outside the gene matches: 4. Germline CDR1 and CDR2: MNHNS and SASEGT.

This clone was counted between two and nine times. The same CDR3 is also encoded by other DNA sequences in this sample. This sequence joins TRBV7-5 and TRBJ2-1; the DNA was not compared with TRBD2, the D call given in the table. TRBV7-5 constitutes a pseudogene. CDR3 length equals 16 residues. The CDR3 loop reads CVRDPWDLSSYNEQFF. DNA of the CDR3: TGTGTCAGAGACCCCTGGGACTTGAGCTCCTACAATGAGCAGTTCTTC.

A few counts support this clone. This sequence joins TRBV7-2 and TRBJ2-4; possibly TRBD2 for D (5 bases). V was pared by 5 bases and J by 10 bases, with 12 bases between. Germline CDR1 and CDR2: SGHTA and FQGNSA. The CDR3 is made up of 12 amino acids. The CDR3 DNA reads as TGTGCCAGCAGCGTCAACCGGGGTATTCAGTACTTC. This codes for CASSVNRGIQYF.

The V call is TRBV18, the J call TRBJ1-2; TRBD1 agrees at 7 bases. The CDR3 extends over 16 amino acids. V was pared by 3 bases and J by 5 bases, with 12 bases of the junction left unmatched. Per germline, CDR1 KGHSH and CDR2 LQKENI. DNA of the CDR3: TGTGCCAGCTCACCTACCGAACAGGGGACAACGTATGGCTACACCTTC. Encoded protein: CASSPTEQGTTYGYTF.

The rearrangement uses TRBV11-3 and TRBJ1-1; 10 nucleotides line up with TRBD1. V lost 4 bases, J lost 1 base, and 3 bases stayed unmatched. The CDR3 has 15 residues. CDR1 is SGHNT, CDR2 YENEEA, per germline. CDR3 in amino acids: CASSYGTGANTEAFF. The CDR3 nucleotides are TGTGCCAGCAGCTACGGGACAGGGGCGAACACTGAAGCTTTCTTT.

This sequence joins TRBV25-1 and TRBJ2-7, with D unclear. Germline V gene sequence: CDR1 MGHDK, CDR2 SYGVNS. V was pared by 9 bases and J by 1 base, with 10 bases between. The CDR3 runs to 12 residues. CDR3 DNA sequence: TGTGCCAGTTCCCCCGGGTCCTACGAGCAGTACTTC. It translates to CASSPGSYEQYF.

The rearrangement links TRBV27 to TRBJ2-7; TRBD2 agrees at 10 bases. Germline V gene data show CDR1 as MNHEY and CDR2 as SMNVEV (reference sequence). This CDR3 has 16 residues. Germline trimming cut 5 bases from V and 6 bases from J; bases unmatched to any gene: 13. The CDR3 is CASSASGAGGASEQYF. The DNA of the CDR3 is TGTGCCAGCAGTGCCTCGGGAGCGGGGGGGGCAAGCGAGCAGTACTTC.

The V and J genes are TRBV6-5 and TRBJ2-2; TRBD2 is a possible D gene (5 bases). Deletions cut 7 bases from V and 7 bases from J, with 10 bases between. This CDR3 is 12 amino acids long. Germline loops: CDR1 MNHEY, CDR2 SVGAGI. CDR3 sequence (DNA): TGTGCCAGCAAGGAGGTGGTCGGGGAGCTGTTTTTT. Encoded protein: CASKEVVGELFF.

V usage is TRBV7-9 and J usage is TRBJ1-1; unclear D gene. The CDR3 is made up of 15 amino acids. The germline V and J ends were trimmed by 5 bases and 6 bases, with 19 bases remaining between them. Per germline, CDR1 SEHNR and CDR2 FQNEAQ (reference sequence). The CDR3, as DNA: TGTGCCAGCAGCATGTTTAGGGAGAGTGGGGCTGAAGCTTTCTTT. This translates into CASSMFRESGAEAFF.

The J gene is TRBJ2-1, the V gene TRBV27; 8 bases are a match to TRBD1. The ends lost 5 bases at V and 1 base at J; junction bases unmatched: 4. The CDR3 length is 15 residues. Per germline, CDR1 MNHEY and CDR2 SMNVEV (reference sequence). The CDR3 region has the DNA TGTGCCAGCAGTGTAAGGACAGGGTCCTACAATGAGCAGTTCTTC. It encodes CASSVRTGSYNEQFF.

CDR3 coding DNA: TGTGCCAGCAGCACTGACAGAGCTTATGGCTACACCTTC. Protein sequence: CASSTDRAYGYTF. The rearrangement joins TRBV6-6 to TRBJ1-2; D is perhaps TRBD1 (5 bases). CDR1 is MNHNY and CDR2 is SVGAGI in the germline V gene (reference sequence). V lost 6 bases to trimming and J lost 5 bases, with 13 bases between them. This CDR3 has 13 amino acids.

V and J are TRBV18 and TRBJ2-3; TRBD1 matches 10 bases. The CDR3 is 15 amino acids. V lost 4 bases to trimming and J lost 1 base; unmatched junction nucleotides: 2. Germline-derived CDR1 and CDR2 are KGHSH and LQKENI. CDR3 sequence reads: CASSRQGAGTDTQYF. The CDR3 DNA sequence: TGTGCCAGCTCACGACAGGGGGCGGGCACAGATACGCAGTATTTT.

This clone has at least ten counts. The chain is built from TRBV10-2 and TRBJ1-1; D is unclear. The CDR3 covers 14 residues. V lost 6 bases and J lost 1, with 12 bases in between. Germline V lookup: CDR1 WSHSY, CDR2 SAAADI. The CDR3 spells CASRMGPSNTEAFF. The CDR3 DNA reads TGCGCCAGCAGGATGGGCCCGTCGAACACTGAAGCTTTCTTT.

A remark on this clone: A read error may produce the germline difference seen at one junction end. V gene TRBV7-9 combines with J gene TRBJ1-1; 7 positions match TRBD1. This CDR3 has 16 amino acids. CDR1 is SEHNR, CDR2 FQNEAQ, per germline (reference sequence). CDR3 sequence reads: CSSSLRSTGADTEAFF. CDR3 nucleotides: TGTTCCAGCAGCTTAAGGTCCACAGGGGCTGACACTGAAGCTTTCTTT.

The gene calls are TRBV6-5 and TRBJ1-2, with 8 nucleotides matching TRBD1. V gave up 4 bases and J gave up 6 bases; unmatched junction bases: 7. CDR1 is MNHEY and CDR2 is SVGAGI in the germline V gene. The CDR3 extends over 14 amino acids. CDR3 loop: CASSSGQGINGYTF. The CDR3 nucleotides are TGTGCCAGCAGTTCCGGACAGGGAATTAATGGCTACACCTTC.

By proportion, this clone is medium-sized. J is TRBJ1-1 and V is TRBV6-1; 7 positions agree with TRBD1. The germline gives CDR1 MNHNS, CDR2 SASEGT. Unmatched junction bases numbered 8, after V lost 5 bases and J lost 11 bases. The CDR3 is made up of 12 amino acids. The CDR3 DNA reads as TGTGCCAGCAGTCCAGGGGGTCGGGGGGCTTTCTTT. Protein: CASSPGGRGAFF.

The V call is TRBV6-1, the J call TRBJ2-1; TRBD2 aligns across 8 bases. V dropped 3 bases and J dropped 6; count of bases not matched to a gene: 16. This CDR3 is 18 amino acids long. The V gene's germline CDR1 is MNHNS and CDR2 SASEGT. CDR3 sequence (DNA): TGTGCCAGCAGTGAGTCAATCATGGCGGGGGGCACCGTCAATGAGCAGTTCTTC. This translates into CASSESIMAGGTVNEQFF.

The chain has TRBV6-5 and TRBJ2-5, with a weak D call TRBD2 (6 bases). V was trimmed by 3 bases and J by 5 bases, leaving 10 bases between them. This CDR3 comprises 13 residues. Per germline, CDR1 MNHEY and CDR2 SVGAGI. CDR3 bases: TGTGCCAGCAGTTATCGGGAGCGGGAGACCCAGTACTTC. It yields the protein CASSYRERETQYF.

The rearrangement joins TRBV29-1 to TRBJ2-1; TRBD2 is a possible D gene (5 bases). V was pared by 7 bases and J by 9 bases, with 16 bases between. This CDR3 contains 12 residues. The germline V gene has CDR1 SQVTM and CDR2 ANQGSEA. The CDR3 region is CSGGLSPGEQFF. CDR3 DNA: TGCAGCGGAGGGTTGAGTCCCGGTGAGCAGTTCTTC.

J is TRBJ2-3 and V is TRBV2, with TRBD2 as a possible D gene (5 bases). Per the germline V gene, CDR1 is SNHLY and CDR2 is FYNNEI. This CDR3 spans 13 amino acids. The V end was cut by 10 bases, the J end by 1 base, with 12 bases between. The CDR3: CATNDGGTDTQYF. For the CDR3, the DNA is TGTGCCACCAATGACGGGGGCACAGATACGCAGTATTTT. Full variable domain (remainder filled in from reference TRBV2 and TRBJ2-3): EPEVTQTPSHQVTQMGQEVILRCVPISNHLYFYWYRQILGQKVEFLVSFYNNEISEKSEIFDDQFSVERPDGSNFTLKIRSTKLEDSAMYFCATNDGGTDTQYFGPGTRLTVL.

This rearrangement joins TRBV27 to TRBJ1-4; no definite D call. Looked up from germline, CDR1 is MNHEY and CDR2 is SMNVEV (reference sequence). With 11 bases removed from V and 2 bases from J, the gap between germline ends came to 24 bases. This CDR3 comprises 17 residues. In nucleotides, the CDR3 is TGTGCCTTCCCCCCTGAAGGGCAGGAGGCTACTAATGAAAAACTGTTTTTT. Translating gives CAFPPEGQEATNEKLFF.

This clone has a handful of counts. The chain uses TRBV4-2 and TRBJ2-3, with 10 bases fitting TRBD2. V dropped 0 bases and J dropped 3; count of bases not matched to a gene: 6. The CDR3 has 17 residues. Per germline, CDR1 LGHNA and CDR2 YNFKEQ. CDR3 DNA: TGTGCCAGCAGCCAAGATGGGCTAGCGGGAGAAACAGATACGCAGTATTTT. As protein: CASSQDGLAGETDTQYF.

The chain recombines TRBV19 with TRBJ2-5; a possible D gene is TRBD1 (5 bases). The CDR3 length is 14 residues. Trimming stripped 8 bases from V and 7 bases from J, with 20 bases between. Germline-derived CDR1 and CDR2 are LNHDA and SQIVND (reference sequence). The CDR3 reads CASGLGQGGGTQYF. The CDR3 coding sequence is TGTGCCAGTGGCCTAGGGCAGGGCGGCGGGACCCAGTACTTC.

In DNA, the CDR3 is TGTGCCAGCAGCTCCCGACAGGAGTATAGCAATCAGCCCCAGCATTTT. Translation: CASSSRQEYSNQPQHF. J is TRBJ1-5 and V is TRBV5-6, with a possible D match to TRBD1 (6 bases). Trimming removed 3 bases from V and 0 bases from J, with 13 bases in between. The CDR3 runs 16 residues. Looked up from germline, CDR1 is SGHDT and CDR2 is YYEEEE.

This chain links TRBV10-2 with TRBJ2-1, with 7 bases matching TRBD2. This CDR3 region has 17 residues. The junction had 9 bases not matched to a gene; V was cut back by 0 bases and J by 4 bases. The germline gives CDR1 WSHSY, CDR2 SAAADI. DNA for the CDR3: TGCGCCAGCAGTGAGTCGCTCGGGCTAGCGGATTACAATGAGCAGTTCTTC. It yields the protein CASSESLGLADYNEQFF.